This T cell receptor beta chain was obtained from a study of T-cell reconstitution after alpha-beta-depleted transplantation in children (dated by TCRdb to 2016 to 2017). Describing the broader study: T-cell immune reconstitution after TCRalphabeta/CD19-depleted allogeneic hematopoietic cell transplantation in children was quantitatively tracked in the study by means of TCR repertoire profiling.

Library construction relied on PCR. The sample was run on an Illumina HiSeq 2500. TCR libraries were prepared with molecular barcoding, using unique molecular identifiers to normalize TCRbeta repertoire quantification. TCRdb cleaned the public reads at Q25 with fastp, built clones with MiXCR and kept in-frame beta chains. CDR3 protein sequences are deduplicated, and each keeps its most common genes and DNA. Here the sample has about 190,000 distinct CDR3 sequences; around 10% occur a single time. The ten largest account for approximately 13% of the sample. Results and caveats for the whole study, not just this receptor: About two months after transplant, the apparently early recovery of alphabetaT-cell counts reportedly depended on just several hundred clones that had expanded rapidly and came from non-depleted graft cells. In some patients, the high TCRbeta diversity seen at day 60 was put down to recipient T cells and intrathymic progenitors that had survived conditioning. The frequencies of hyperexpanded clones fell over the following months, and after one year, T-cell counts and TCRbeta diversity were mostly attributed to newly produced T cells.

From its cysteine to its phenylalanine, the CDR3 spans 14 amino acids. Only CDR3 DNA is held: 42 bases, read in frame from base 1. Germline trimming amounts to 6 bases on V and 3 bases on J, with 11 as the count of junction bases outside the gene matches. The germline V gene (reference sequence) provides CDR1 DFQATT and CDR2 SNEGSKA. The treatment or condition label of this sample denotes: allogeneic hematopoietic cell transplantation with graft depleted of TCRalphabeta T cells and CD19 B cells. The transplant recipients were children given TCRalphabeta/CD19-depleted allogeneic hematopoietic cell grafts. This clonotype was observed many times. Its antigen is currently not known. It has no much larger one-base neighbor in the sample; base qualities were not kept.

The sequence came from a boy under 10 years old with acute myeloid leukemia, due to receive a stem cell transplant. Source: PBMCs, taken before TCRalphabeta/CD19-depleted stem cell transplant. The chain is assembled from TRBV20-1 and TRBJ2-7, and TRBD1 matches 7 of the central bases. The CDR3 corresponds to CSADLDRRNYEQYF. The DNA is as follows: TGCAGTGCCGACTTGGACAGGAGGAACTACGAGCAGTACTTC.